This T cell receptor (beta chain) was captured by sequencing in a study of blood T cell repertoires in COVID-19. Study as a whole: Acute-phase and convalescent COVID-19 samples originated in the United States, Italy and Spain. PBMCs, B-cell-depleted T cells, or T cells provided the cDNA or gDNA that made up the material.

Germline V gene lookup returns CDR1 MNHEY and CDR2 SMNVEV (reference sequence). Germline trimming cut 5 bases from V and 8 bases from J; bases unmatched to any gene: 14. The CDR3 runs 15 residues. Clones were read by immunoSEQ multiplex PCR, and TCRdb kept only the in-frame ones, dropping some. This sample has roughly 250,000 clones, with roughly nine tenths found just once. Sequenced: peripheral blood. The chain uses TRBV27 and TRBJ1-2, with 7 bases aligning to TRBD1. This clonotype was obtained from a man in his sixties who had recovered from COVID-19. The CDR3 here is CASSARQGRAIGYTF. The CDR3 nucleotides are TGTGCCAGCAGTGCCCGACAGGGTCGGGCTATCGGCTACACCTTC.